This entry is about one T cell receptor (beta chain). Its matching antigen is unknown. 60 Vbeta and 13 Jbeta primers were used in PCR. The assay was immunoSEQ multiplex PCR, and TCRdb's table has in-frame clones only and misses some. The repertoire holds about 62,000 clones, more than 75% seen once, with approximately 1.3% in the top ten. The entry originates in a study of cytomegalovirus exposure and HLA in healthy donors. Study-wide results and limits: As a later analysis revealed, most CMV-associated TCR beta chains appeared HLA-restricted. According to an earlier analysis, most TCR beta V segments yielded productive rearrangements about 90% or about 30% of the time.

The V and J ends lost 3 bases and 0 bases respectively, with 5 bases between them. Germline assignment: CDR1 MRHNA and CDR2 SNTAGT. The CDR3 runs to 14 residues. The TCR comes from a man in his late teens or twenties in good health and CMV-seronegative. Sequencing input: PBMCs. This chain joins TRBV6-4 and TRBJ2-2; D ambiguous. The CDR3 bases are TGTGCCAGCAGTGAGCAGACGAACACCGGGGAGCTGTTTTTT. Amino acids: CASSEQTNTGELFF.